The T cell receptor beta chain under discussion was sequenced for a study of shared clonotypes between healthy human individuals. Study-level background: The cohort had two women and three men, ages 18 to 49.

With 0 bases clipped from V and 3 bases from J, the junction kept 3 bases outside the gene matches. Germline lookup yields CDR1 SGDLS and CDR2 YYNGEE. CDR3 size: 14 residues. Every donor was a Caucasian adult from Nashville, Tennessee. As to this clone: What it recognizes is unknown.

Study-wide points: The researchers took only blood, and tissue repertoires probably look different.

Deep was the level used in running the assay. Profiled with immunoSEQ multiplex PCR; TCRdb holds only in-frame clones, not every one. This table holds 450,000 to 500,000 clones, over 75% found once. This receptor was taken from a woman aged 40 to 55 in good health. Some clones in this sample may be carry-over from other donors' samples. The rearrangement uses TRBV9 and TRBJ2-7; 7 bases agree with TRBD1. Sequencing was done on a sample of PBMCs. The CDR3 DNA reads TGTGCCAGCAGCGTAGGACCAGGGGGCTACGAGCAGTACTTC. Amino acids: CASSVGPGGYEQYF.